The T cell receptor (beta chain) described here comes from a study of OX40 agonist ivuxolimab in advanced cancers. For the study at large: Every patient in dose escalation had hepatocellular carcinoma, melanoma, renal cell or head and neck cancer. Of mixed ages from about 20 to 80 and averaging roughly 60 years, the group was around 78% male. Study-wide results and caveats: Expanded clones tended on average to be more numerous among CD8+ T cells than CD4+.

TCRdb's table, derived via immunoSEQ multiplex PCR, lists solely in-frame clones and lacks some. Seen here are tens of thousands of clones, 70% to 90% observed once, and the top ten hold 6.5% to 8.5%. As regards this clone: The antigen is unknown.

Between the trimmed V and J ends, which lost 1 base and 7 bases, there was a span of 17 bases. The CDR3 contains 15 residues. Germline V gene lookup returns CDR1 ENHRY and CDR2 SYGVKD. Sample: CD4+ or CD8+ T cells sorted from blood, taken in a trial of the OX40 agonist ivuxolimab. This chain links TRBV10-3 with TRBJ2-7; perhaps TRBD2 as D (6 bases). This receptor was taken from an adult with an advanced solid tumor such as melanoma, head and neck, liver or kidney cancer. Here the CDR3 reads CAISELVAAVREQYF. CDR3 bases: TGTGCCATCAGTGAGTTAGTAGCGGCGGTTCGGGAGCAGTACTTC.